The 22 T cell receptor beta chains in this list originate from one sample, sequenced in a study of blood T cell repertoires in COVID-19. Profiled with immunoSEQ multiplex PCR; TCRdb holds only in-frame clones, not every one. The profile covers about 190,000 clones, with about 81% appearing a single time and roughly 3% taken by the ten largest. The source material was PBMCs or T cells enriched from blood (not recorded which). The receptors were gathered from a woman in her thirties who had recovered from COVID-19.

This chain uses TRBV4-1 with TRBJ1-1; TRBD1 matches at 9 bases. In germline, CDR1 is MGHRA, CDR2 YSYEKL. The J segment lost 4 bases and the V segment lost 4 bases, leaving 4 bases of the junction unmatched. The CDR3 runs to 14 residues. CDR3 region: CASSPGTGSTEAFF. CDR3 DNA: TGCGCCAGCAGCCCCGGGACAGGGAGCACTGAAGCTTTCTTT.

The chain has TRBV7-9 and TRBJ2-3; 11 positions match TRBD2. With V trimmed by 4 bases and J by 3 bases, 9 bases remained unmatched. Per germline, CDR1 SEHNR and CDR2 FQNEAQ (reference sequence). The CDR3 totals 17 residues. In DNA, the CDR3 is TGTGCCAGCAGCTCGAGACTAGCGGGGAGAGGGACAGATACGCAGTATTTT. It yields the protein CASSSRLAGRGTDTQYF.

This clone was counted once. An end of the junction differs from the germline gene, which may be a read error. The CDR3 loop is CASSVALTGLNTEAFF. CDR3 nucleotide sequence: TGTGCCAGCAGCGTAGCACTCACAGGATTGAATACTGAAGCTTTCTTT. V usage is TRBV9 and J usage is TRBJ1-1; tentative D call: TRBD1 (5 bases). Germline loops: CDR1 SGDLS, CDR2 YYNGEE. There are 16 residues in the CDR3.

The chain recombines TRBV5-6 with TRBJ2-7; perhaps TRBD2 as D (6 bases). The germline gives CDR1 SGHDT, CDR2 YYEEEE. The CDR3 covers 13 residues. With 5 bases removed from V and 1 base from J, the gap between germline ends came to 10 bases. The CDR3 reads CASRGGVSYEQYF. DNA of the CDR3: TGTGCCAGCAGGGGAGGAGTGTCCTACGAGCAGTACTTC.

This clone was observed a few times. This chain connects TRBV11-3 to TRBJ1-6; the match to TRBD1 covers 8 bases. CDR1 and CDR2 (germline): SGHNT, YENEEA. The V gene end was trimmed by 5 bases and the J gene end by 9 bases; junction bases not matched to a gene: 9. The CDR3 spans 15 residues. DNA for the CDR3: TGTGCCAGCAGCCCAGGACAGGGATCCGGTTCACCCCTCCACTTT. Its translation is CASSPGQGSGSPLHF.

This clone was observed a handful of times. The chain employs TRBV2 and TRBJ1-5, with D hard to call. V was cut by 3 bases and J by 2 bases, with 8 bases left in between. The CDR3 is made up of 14 amino acids. CDR1 and CDR2 (germline): SNHLY, FYNNEI. CDR3 amino acids: CASSDSGGNQPQHF. CDR3 sequence (DNA): TGTGCCAGCAGTGACAGTGGTGGCAATCAGCCCCAGCATTTT.

The table lists this clone with a count of one. The chain is built from TRBV21-1 and TRBJ1-2. TRBV21-1 is annotated as a pseudogene. This CDR3 is 15 amino acids long. CDR3 nucleotides: TGTGCCAGCAGCAAAGGGGGGAGGGGATACTATGGCTACACCTTC. This translates into CASSKGGRGYYGYTF.

The chain combines TRBV6-1 with TRBJ2-5; 7 positions match TRBD2. This CDR3 has 14 amino acids. V lost 2 bases to trimming and J lost 3 bases; unmatched junction nucleotides: 3. CDR1 is MNHNS, CDR2 SASEGT, per germline. As DNA, the CDR3 is TGTGCCAGCAGTGAACTCCGGGGGGAAGAGACCCAGTACTTC. This sequence encodes CASSELRGEETQYF.

The chain joins TRBV23-1 to TRBJ2-3, with a possible D match to TRBD1 (5 bases). Being an ORF, TRBV23-1 has a function that is uncertain. Deletions cut 0 bases from V and 2 bases from J, with 21 bases between. This CDR3 has 19 amino acids. This CDR3 reads CASSQSEPNIGAATDTQYF. CDR3 sequence (DNA): TGCGCCAGCAGTCAATCGGAACCCAACATTGGGGCGGCCACAGATACGCAGTATTTT.

J is TRBJ2-5 and V is TRBV28; D may be TRBD2 (6 bases). This CDR3 region has 14 residues. The V gene's germline CDR1 is MDHEN and CDR2 SYDVKM. The germline V and J ends were trimmed by 8 bases and 0 bases, with 13 bases remaining between them. The CDR3 region is CASFRWGDQETQYF. The CDR3 nucleotides read TGTGCCAGCTTCCGTTGGGGGGACCAAGAGACCCAGTACTTC.

The chain links TRBV3-1 (or the pseudogene TRBV3-2) to TRBJ1-1; TRBD1 matches 9 bases. Per the germline V gene, CDR1 is LGHDT and CDR2 is YNNKEL (reference sequence). The length of the CDR3 is 14 residues. The V and J ends lost 6 bases and 1 base, in that order; junction bases with no gene match: 3. CDR3 sequence (DNA): TGTGCCAGCAGTTACAGGGGGCGGAACACTGAAGCTTTCTTT. Protein: CASSYRGRNTEAFF.

This chain uses TRBV2 with TRBJ1-3, with 7 nucleotides matching TRBD1. This CDR3 comprises 13 residues. V gave up 5 bases and J gave up 4 bases; unmatched junction bases: 2. CDR1 and CDR2 from the germline V gene are SNHLY and FYNNEI. The CDR3 bases are TGTGCCAGCAGTCAGGGGGACGGAAACACCATATATTTT. This encodes CASSQGDGNTIYF.

The chain carries TRBV27 and TRBJ2-5; maybe TRBD1 (6 bases). The V end lost 11 bases, the J end lost 2 bases, and 15 bases lay between the germline ends. CDR3 length equals 13 residues. Per germline, CDR1 MNHEY and CDR2 SMNVEV (reference sequence). CDR3 in amino acids: CAASPGQQETQYF. In DNA form, the CDR3 reads TGTGCCGCCTCACCGGGACAACAAGAGACCCAGTACTTC.

The chain combines TRBV29-1 with TRBJ2-3, with 11 bases lining up with TRBD2. The V gene end was trimmed by 0 bases and the J gene end by 4 bases; junction bases not matched to a gene: 12. Germline values: CDR1 SQVTM, CDR2 ANQGSEA. The CDR3 runs 18 residues. The CDR3 protein is CSVEDYSGRAFLPDTQYF. CDR3 nucleotides: TGCAGCGTTGAAGATTATAGCGGGAGGGCCTTCCTTCCAGATACGCAGTATTTT.

The chain has TRBV18 and TRBJ2-5, with a weak D call TRBD2 (6 bases). The germline CDR1 and CDR2 sequences are KGHSH and LQKENI. The CDR3 length is 16 residues. V shed 3 bases and J shed 5 bases, with 19 bases lying between them. Here the CDR3 reads CASSPRSGALEETQYF. In nucleotides, the CDR3 is TGTGCCAGCTCACCGCGTTCGGGAGCCCTGGAGGAGACCCAGTACTTC.

The chain joins TRBV19 to TRBJ1-1, with 7 bases identical to TRBD1. Germline V lookup: CDR1 LNHDA, CDR2 SQIVND (reference sequence). V shed 1 base, J shed 1 base, and the junction held 3 bases outside the gene matches. CDR3 size: 15 residues. This chain's CDR3 is CASSIVGDRNTEAFF. CDR3 DNA sequence: TGTGCCAGTAGTATAGTGGGGGACAGGAACACTGAAGCTTTCTTT.

There are a few counts of this clone. The chain recombines TRBV24-1 with TRBJ2-5, with D perhaps TRBD2 (6 bases). With 7 bases removed from V and 5 bases from J, the gap between germline ends came to 19 bases. CDR1 and CDR2 from the germline V gene are KGHDR and SFDVKD. The CDR3 spans 15 residues. This CDR3 reads CATSDAWGGGETQYF. CDR3 sequence (DNA): TGTGCCACCAGCGACGCGTGGGGCGGAGGGGAGACCCAGTACTTC.

The rearrangement uses TRBV2 and TRBJ2-5; TRBD2 matches at 13 bases. The V segment lost 4 bases and the J segment 4 bases; nucleotides outside the gene matches: 12. The CDR3 runs to 18 residues. Germline V gene lookup returns CDR1 SNHLY and CDR2 FYNNEI. CDR3 DNA: TGTGCCAGCAGTGTGACTAGCGGGGGGCACATTTCCGCAGAGACCCAGTACTTC. It is translated as CASSVTSGGHISAETQYF.

The rearrangement links TRBV21-1 to TRBJ2-7; the D call in the table, TRBD1, was not verified against the DNA. TRBV21-1 represents a pseudogene. CDR3 length: 16 amino acids. CDR3 DNA: TGTGCCAGCAGCAAACGGGAGCCGGGACAGTCCTACGAGCAGTACTTC. Residues: CASSKREPGQSYEQYF.

A note on this clone: This specimen includes other DNA sequences encoding the same CDR3. V usage is TRBV27 and J usage is TRBJ2-7; possibly TRBD1 for D (6 bases). Per the germline V gene, CDR1 is MNHEY and CDR2 is SMNVEV (reference sequence). This CDR3 comprises 13 residues. The ends were cut back, 5 bases at V and 1 base at J, with 9 bases in the middle. The CDR3 loop is CASSPGQSYEQYF. DNA for the CDR3: TGTGCCAGCAGTCCCGGACAGTCCTACGAGCAGTACTTC.

V usage is TRBV18 and J usage is TRBJ1-4; TRBD1 agrees at 9 bases. The CDR3 runs 18 residues. V shed 4 bases and J 8 bases; nucleotides not matched to a gene: 17. Per germline, CDR1 KGHSH and CDR2 LQKENI. The chain's CDR3 is CASSHPGQGLVVLEKLFF. CDR3 nucleotide sequence: TGTGCCAGCTCACACCCGGGACAGGGACTCGTGGTATTGGAAAAACTGTTTTTT.

V is TRBV9 and J is TRBJ2-1; 11 bases align to TRBD1. CDR3 size: 14 residues. Germline V gives CDR1 SGDLS, CDR2 YYNGEE. The V segment lost 4 bases and the J segment 5 bases; nucleotides outside the gene matches: 2. CDR3 loop: CASSPGQGDNEQFF. The CDR3 nucleotides read TGTGCCAGCAGCCCGGGACAGGGGGACAATGAGCAGTTCTTC.